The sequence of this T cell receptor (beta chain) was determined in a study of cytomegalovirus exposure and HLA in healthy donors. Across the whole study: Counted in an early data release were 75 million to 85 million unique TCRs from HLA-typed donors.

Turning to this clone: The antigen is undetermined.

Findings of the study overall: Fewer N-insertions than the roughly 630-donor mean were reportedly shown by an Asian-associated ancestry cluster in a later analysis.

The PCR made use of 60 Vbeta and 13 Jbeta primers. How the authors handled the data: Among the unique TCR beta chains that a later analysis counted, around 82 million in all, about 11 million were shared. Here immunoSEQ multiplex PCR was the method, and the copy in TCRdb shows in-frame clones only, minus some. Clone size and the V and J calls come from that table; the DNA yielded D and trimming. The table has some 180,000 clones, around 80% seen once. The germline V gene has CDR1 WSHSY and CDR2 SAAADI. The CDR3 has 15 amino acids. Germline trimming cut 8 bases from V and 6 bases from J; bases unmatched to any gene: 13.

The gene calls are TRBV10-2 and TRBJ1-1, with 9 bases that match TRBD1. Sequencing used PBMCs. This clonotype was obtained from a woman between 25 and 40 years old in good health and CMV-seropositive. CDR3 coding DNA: TGCGCCAGCCGGGGGACAGGGAGACGGGACGCTGAAGCTTTCTTT. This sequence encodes CASRGTGRRDAEAFF.